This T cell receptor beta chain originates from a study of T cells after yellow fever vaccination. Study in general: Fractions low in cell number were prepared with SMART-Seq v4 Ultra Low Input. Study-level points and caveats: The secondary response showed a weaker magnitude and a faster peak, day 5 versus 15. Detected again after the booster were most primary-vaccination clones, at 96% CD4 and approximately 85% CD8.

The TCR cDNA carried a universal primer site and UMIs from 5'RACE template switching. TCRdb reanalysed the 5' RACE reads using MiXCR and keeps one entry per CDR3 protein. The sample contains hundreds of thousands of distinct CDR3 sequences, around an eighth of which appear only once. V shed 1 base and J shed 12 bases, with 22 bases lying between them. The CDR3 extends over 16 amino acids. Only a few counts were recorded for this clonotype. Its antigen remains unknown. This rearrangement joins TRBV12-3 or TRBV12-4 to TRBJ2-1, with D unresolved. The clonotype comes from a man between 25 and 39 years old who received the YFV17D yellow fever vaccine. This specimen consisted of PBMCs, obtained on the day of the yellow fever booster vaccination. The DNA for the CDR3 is TGTGCCAGCAGTTTAGGCGGCCCGACCTCTCGGTCCGGGCAGTTCTTC. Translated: CASSLGGPTSRSGQFF.